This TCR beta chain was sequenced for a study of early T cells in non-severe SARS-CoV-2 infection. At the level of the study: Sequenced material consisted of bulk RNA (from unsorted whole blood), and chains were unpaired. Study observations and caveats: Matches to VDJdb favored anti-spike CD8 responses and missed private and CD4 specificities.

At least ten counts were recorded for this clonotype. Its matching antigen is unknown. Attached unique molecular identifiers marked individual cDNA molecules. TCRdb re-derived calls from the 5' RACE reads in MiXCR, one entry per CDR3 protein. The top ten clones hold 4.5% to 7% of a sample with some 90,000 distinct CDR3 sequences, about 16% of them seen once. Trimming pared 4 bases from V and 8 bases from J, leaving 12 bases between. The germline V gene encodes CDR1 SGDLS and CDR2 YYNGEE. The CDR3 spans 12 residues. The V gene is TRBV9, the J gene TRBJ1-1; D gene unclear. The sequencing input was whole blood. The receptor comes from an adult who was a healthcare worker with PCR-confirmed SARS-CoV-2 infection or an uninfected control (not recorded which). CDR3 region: CASSPAVGEAFF. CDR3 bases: TGTGCCAGCAGCCCGGCAGTCGGGGAAGCTTTCTTT.